This paragraph covers one TCR beta chain sequence. The CDR3 is 14 amino acids. Germline assignment: CDR1 GTSNPN and CDR2 SVGIG (reference sequence). V was shortened by 4 bases and J by 0 bases, with 12 bases between the two germline ends. The data belong to a study of CD8+ T cells in alopecia areata. Once RNA had been extracted, it was reverse transcribed into cDNA to act as the sequencing template. The table came from immunoSEQ multiplex PCR; TCRdb's copy has only in-frame clones and leaves some out. The repertoire holds around 180,000 clones, more than 55% seen once, with approximately 1.4% in the top ten. Stated treatment: oral pan-JAK inhibitor, 5-10 mg twice daily.

The material sequenced was CD4+ T cells sorted from blood, taken at week 49, from a patient treated with tofacitinib. The clonotype was recovered from a human donor with alopecia areata. This chain connects TRBV30 to TRBJ2-5, with D hard to call. In nucleotides, the CDR3 is TGTGCCTGGACCGCCGGGCCATACCAAGAGACCCAGTACTTC. Translation gives CAWTAGPYQETQYF.